Listed below are T cell receptor beta chains from one sample, sequenced in a study of blood T cell repertoires in COVID-19. Assay: immunoSEQ multiplex PCR; the TCRdb copy retains only in-frame clones and omits some. The sample yields fewer than 60,000 clones, 75% to 90% seen once. Sequencing was carried out using peripheral blood. The receptors were sampled from a human donor with acute or convalescent COVID-19. The donor label of this sample is uncertain. Each CDR3 is given with its conserved first and last residue.

CASSLERGTNEKLFF | TRBV25-1 | 15
CASSQSPVAGGELFF | TRBV4-1 | 15
CSGGGGPHAETQYF | TRBV29-1 | 14
CASSENSYWPQHF | TRBV10-1 | 13
CAMGGDRASSGSYNEQFF | TRBV28 | 18
CASSRDSAFETQYF | TRBV6-2/TRBV6-3 | 14
CASREDRGSGELFF | TRBV7-2 | 14
CATSDSRGNTEAFF | TRBV24-1 | 14
CASSRELWTGDNQPQHF | TRBV7-8 | 17
CASSPIEWRGKQETQYF | TRBV18 | 17
CATSNAVYGYTF | TRBV15 | 12
CASSPLGRSGQPQHF | TRBV19 | 15
CASGAGAYEQYF | TRBV3-1/TRBV3-2 | 12
CATSLGLAGTTGELFF | TRBV15 | 16
CASSPQGSGELFF | TRBV7-3 | 13
CAWSFSPGGQHGDGYTF | TRBV30 | 17
CASSQGISVSNQPQHF | TRBV3-1/TRBV3-2 | 16
CASSLAGTGTYEQYF | TRBV7-2 | 15
CATSDRVSNQPQHF | TRBV24-1 | 14
CATSGTSWSSYNEQFF | TRBV24-1 | 16
CASSADRNSGANVLTF | TRBV6-1 | 16
CASSLRGDEQYF | TRBV5-1 | 12
CASRLAGGPSGELFF | TRBV6-5 | 15
CASSGRGNYGYTF | TRBV13 | 13
CSASTGIQETQYF | TRBV20-1 | 13
CASSLGQGGQNIQYF | TRBV7-3 | 15
CASSQTSGGSPLHF | TRBV18 | 14
CASSIAGRGQPQHF | TRBV19 | 14
CASSEGGPPDTQYF | TRBV6-1 | 14
CAWSVTPSSYNEQFF | TRBV30 | 15
CAWSGNVGSTEAFF | TRBV30 | 14
CASSLTPQSRRGTEAFF | TRBV7-9 | 17
CASSRRNRVTEAFF | TRBV14 | 14
CASSPHQTGVVFQYF | TRBV28 | 15
CASREQGWEQYF | TRBV2 | 12
CASSQGSGIGGTGELFF | TRBV3-1/TRBV3-2 | 17
CASSFIRASGANVLTF | TRBV7-8 | 16
CASSPNRDYGYTF | TRBV2 | 13